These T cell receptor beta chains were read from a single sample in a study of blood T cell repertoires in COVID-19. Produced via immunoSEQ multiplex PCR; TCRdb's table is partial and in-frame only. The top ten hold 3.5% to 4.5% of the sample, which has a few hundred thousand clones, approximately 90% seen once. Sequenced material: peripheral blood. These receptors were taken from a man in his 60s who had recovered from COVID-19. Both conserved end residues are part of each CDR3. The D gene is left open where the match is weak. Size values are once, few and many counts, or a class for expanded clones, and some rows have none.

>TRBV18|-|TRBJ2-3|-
CASSLIRVGDSDTQYF
TGTGCCAGCTCACTAATAAGAGTCGGAGACTCAGATACGCAGTATTTT
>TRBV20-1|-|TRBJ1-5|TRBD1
CSASSFVGTGWENQPQHF
TGCAGTGCTAGTAGCTTTGTCGGGACAGGATGGGAAAATCAGCCCCAGCATTTT
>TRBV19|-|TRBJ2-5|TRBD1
CASSMSGTGKETQYF
TGTGCCAGTAGTATGTCCGGGACAGGAAAAGAGACCCAGTACTTC
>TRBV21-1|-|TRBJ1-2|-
CASSKVDRVAVGYGYTF
TGTGCCAGCAGCAAAGTTGACAGGGTGGCAGTCGGCTATGGCTACACCTTC
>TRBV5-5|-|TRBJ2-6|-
CASSPGPGTGANVLTF
TGTGCCAGCAGCCCCGGCCCAGGGACTGGGGCCAACGTCCTGACTTTC
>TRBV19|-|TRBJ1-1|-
CASSILAKNTEAFF
TGTGCCAGTAGTATTCTGGCCAAGAACACTGAAGCTTTCTTT
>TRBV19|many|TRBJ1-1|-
CASSIWGLDTEAFF
TGTGCCAGTAGTATTTGGGGCTTGGACACTGAAGCTTTCTTT
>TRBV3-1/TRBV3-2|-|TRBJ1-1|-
CASSQDGRVRAFF
TGTGCCAGCAGCCAAGATGGCCGGGTTCGTGCTTTCTTT
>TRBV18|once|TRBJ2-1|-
CASSPGQFNEQFF
TGTGCCAGCTCACCAGGCCAGTTCAATGAGCAGTTCTTC
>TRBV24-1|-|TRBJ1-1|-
CATPRGGREAFF
TGTGCCACCCCCCGGGGTGGACGAGAAGCTTTCTTT
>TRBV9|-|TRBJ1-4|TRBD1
CASSAHRGTGNYEKLFF
TGTGCCAGCAGCGCCCACCGTGGGACAGGCAATTACGAAAAACTGTTTTTT
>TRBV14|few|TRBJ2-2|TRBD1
CASSLRDREAGELFF
TGTGCCAGCAGCCTCCGGGACAGGGAGGCCGGGGAGCTGTTTTTT
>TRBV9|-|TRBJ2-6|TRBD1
CASSGTGGSGANVLTF
TGTGCCAGCAGCGGGACAGGGGGCTCTGGGGCCAACGTCCTGACTTTC
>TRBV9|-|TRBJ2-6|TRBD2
CASSWRTSGGSSGANVLTF
TGTGCCAGCAGCTGGAGGACTAGCGGGGGGAGCTCTGGGGCCAACGTCCTGACTTTC
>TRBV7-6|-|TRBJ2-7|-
CASSLVGEEYF
TGTGCCAGCAGCTTAGTCGGGGAGGAGTACTTC
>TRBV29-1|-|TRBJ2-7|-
CSAVQGTNVGQYF
TGCAGCGCGGTACAGGGAACTAACGTGGGGCAGTACTTC
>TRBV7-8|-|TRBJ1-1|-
CASSSYQGSTEAFF
TGTGCCAGCAGCTCCTATCAGGGCAGCACTGAAGCTTTCTTT
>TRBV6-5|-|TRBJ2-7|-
CASSYSGNYEQYF
TGTGCCAGCAGTTATTCGGGTAACTACGAGCAGTACTTC
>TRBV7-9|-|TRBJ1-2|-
CASSFEGVIYGYTF
TGTGCCAGCAGCTTCGAAGGGGTTATCTATGGCTACACCTTC
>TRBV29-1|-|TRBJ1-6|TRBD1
CSVLLTGENSPLHF
TGCAGCGTCTTACTGACAGGGGAGAATTCACCCCTCCACTTT
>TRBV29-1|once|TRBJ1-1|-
CSTGEGPTNTEAFF
TGCAGCACCGGGGAGGGCCCAACGAACACTGAAGCTTTCTTT
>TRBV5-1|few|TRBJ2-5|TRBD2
CASSQGLAGNRETQYF
TGCGCCAGCAGCCAAGGACTAGCGGGGAATAGGGAGACCCAGTACTTC
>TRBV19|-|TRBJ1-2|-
CASSIVPRANYGYTF
TGTGCCAGTAGTATTGTCCCCAGGGCTAACTATGGCTACACCTTC
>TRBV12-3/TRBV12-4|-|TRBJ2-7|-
CASTSRGFYEQYF
TGTGCCAGCACTTCCAGAGGGTTCTACGAGCAGTACTTC
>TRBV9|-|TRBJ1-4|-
CASSVEIAVATNEKLFF
TGTGCCAGCAGCGTAGAGATAGCGGTTGCAACTAATGAAAAACTGTTTTTT
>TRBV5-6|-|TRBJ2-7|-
CASSRGNYEQYF
TGTGCCAGCAGCAGGGGCAATTACGAGCAGTACTTC
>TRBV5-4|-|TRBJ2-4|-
CASSLAGLKNIQYF
TGTGCCAGCAGCTTAGCTGGGCTTAAAAACATTCAGTACTTC